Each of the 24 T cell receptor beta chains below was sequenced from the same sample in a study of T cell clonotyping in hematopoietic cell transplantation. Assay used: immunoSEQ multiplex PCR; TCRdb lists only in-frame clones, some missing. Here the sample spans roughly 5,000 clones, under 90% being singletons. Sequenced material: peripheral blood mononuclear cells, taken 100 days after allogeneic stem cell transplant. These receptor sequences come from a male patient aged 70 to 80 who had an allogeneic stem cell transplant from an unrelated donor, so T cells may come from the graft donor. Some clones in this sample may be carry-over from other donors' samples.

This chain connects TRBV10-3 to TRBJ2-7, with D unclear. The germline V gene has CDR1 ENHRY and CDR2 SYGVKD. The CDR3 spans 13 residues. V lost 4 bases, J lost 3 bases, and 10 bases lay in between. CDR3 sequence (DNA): TGTGCCATCAGTGGACAAGGGCGCTACGAGCAGTACTTC. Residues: CAISGQGRYEQYF.

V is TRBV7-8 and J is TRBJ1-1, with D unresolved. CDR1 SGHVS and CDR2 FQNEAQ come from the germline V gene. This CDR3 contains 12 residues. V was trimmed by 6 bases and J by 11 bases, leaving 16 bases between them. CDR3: CASSLRPALAFF. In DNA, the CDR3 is TGTGCCAGCAGTCTTAGACCCGCGTTGGCTTTCTTT.

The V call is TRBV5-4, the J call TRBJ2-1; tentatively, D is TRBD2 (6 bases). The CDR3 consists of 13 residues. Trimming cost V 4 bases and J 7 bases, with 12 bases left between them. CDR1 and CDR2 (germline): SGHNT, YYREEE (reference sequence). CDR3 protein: CASSRSGLNEQFF. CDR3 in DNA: TGTGCCAGCAGCCGTAGCGGCCTTAATGAGCAGTTCTTC.

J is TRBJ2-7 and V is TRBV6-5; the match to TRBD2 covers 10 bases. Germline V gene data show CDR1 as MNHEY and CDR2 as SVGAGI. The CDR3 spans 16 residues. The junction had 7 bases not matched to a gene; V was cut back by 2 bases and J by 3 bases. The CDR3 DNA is TGTGCCAGCAGTTACGTTCGACCTAGCGGGAGCTACGAGCAGTACTTC. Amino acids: CASSYVRPSGSYEQYF.

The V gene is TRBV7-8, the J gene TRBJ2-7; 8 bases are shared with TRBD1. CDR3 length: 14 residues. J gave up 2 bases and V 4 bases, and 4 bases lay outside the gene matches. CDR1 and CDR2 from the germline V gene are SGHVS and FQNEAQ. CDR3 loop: CASSSRQGTYEQYF. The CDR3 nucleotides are TGTGCCAGCAGCTCTAGACAGGGGACCTACGAGCAGTACTTC.

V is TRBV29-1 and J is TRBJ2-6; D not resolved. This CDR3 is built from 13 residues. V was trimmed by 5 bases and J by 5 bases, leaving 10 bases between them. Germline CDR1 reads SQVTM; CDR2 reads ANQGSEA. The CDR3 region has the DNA TGCAGCGTTATACAAAGTCGGGCCAACGTCCTGACTTTC. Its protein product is CSVIQSRANVLTF.

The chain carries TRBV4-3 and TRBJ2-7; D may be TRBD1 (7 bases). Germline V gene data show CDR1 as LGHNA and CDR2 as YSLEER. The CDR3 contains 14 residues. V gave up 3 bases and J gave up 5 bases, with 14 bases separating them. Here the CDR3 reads CASSQRDSLNEQYF. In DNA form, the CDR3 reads TGCGCCAGCAGCCAGCGGGACAGCCTAAACGAGCAGTACTTC.

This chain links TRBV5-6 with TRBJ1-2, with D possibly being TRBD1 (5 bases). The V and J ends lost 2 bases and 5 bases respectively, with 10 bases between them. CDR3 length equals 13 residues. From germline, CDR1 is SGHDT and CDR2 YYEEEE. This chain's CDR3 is CASSLEGKYGYTF. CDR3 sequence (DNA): TGTGCCAGCAGCTTAGAGGGGAAGTATGGCTACACCTTC. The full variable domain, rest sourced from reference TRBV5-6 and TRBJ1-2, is DAGVTQSPTHLIKTRGQQVTLRCSPKSGHDTVSWYQQALGQGPQFIFQYYEEEERQRGNFPDRFSGHQFPNYSSELNVNALLLGDSALYLCASSLEGKYGYTFGSGTRLTVV.

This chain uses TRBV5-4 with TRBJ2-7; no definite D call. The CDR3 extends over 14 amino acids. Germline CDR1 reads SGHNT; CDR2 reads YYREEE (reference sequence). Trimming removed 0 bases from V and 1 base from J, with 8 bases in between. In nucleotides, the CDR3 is TGTGCCAGCAGCTTGGAAAGGGTTTCCTACGAGCAGTACTTC. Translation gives CASSLERVSYEQYF.

The CDR3 protein is CANQAVQREGGETQYF. The CDR3 coding sequence is TGTGCCAACCAAGCAGTCCAGCGGGAGGGTGGAGAGACCCAGTACTTC. The rearrangement joins TRBV27 to TRBJ2-5; the match to TRBD2 covers 10 bases. The junction had 15 bases not matched to a gene; V was cut back by 10 bases and J by 4 bases. The CDR3 runs 16 residues. In germline, CDR1 is MNHEY, CDR2 SMNVEV (reference sequence).

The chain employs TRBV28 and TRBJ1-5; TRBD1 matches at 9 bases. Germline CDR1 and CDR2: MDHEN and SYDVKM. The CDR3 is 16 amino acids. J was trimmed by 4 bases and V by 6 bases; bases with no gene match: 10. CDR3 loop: CASSENDRGGNQPQHF. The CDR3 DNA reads TGTGCCAGCAGCGAAAACGACAGGGGGGGGAATCAGCCCCAGCATTTT. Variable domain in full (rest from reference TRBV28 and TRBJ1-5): DVKVTQSSRYLVKRTGEKVFLECVQDMDHENMFWYRQDPGLGLRLIYFSYDVKMKEKGDIPEGYSVSREKKERFSLILESASTNQTSMYLCASSENDRGGNQPQHFGDGTRLSIL.

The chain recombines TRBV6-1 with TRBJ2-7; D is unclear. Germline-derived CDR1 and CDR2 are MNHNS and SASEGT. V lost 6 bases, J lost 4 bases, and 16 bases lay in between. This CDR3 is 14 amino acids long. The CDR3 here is CASRVLGSAYEQYF. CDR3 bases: TGTGCCAGCAGAGTATTGGGGTCCGCATACGAGCAGTACTTC.

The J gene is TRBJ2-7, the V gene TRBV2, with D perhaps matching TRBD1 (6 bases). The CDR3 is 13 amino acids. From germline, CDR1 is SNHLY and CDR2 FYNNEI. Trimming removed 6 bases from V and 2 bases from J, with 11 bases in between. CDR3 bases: TGTGCCAGCAGGATGGACAGCACCTACGAGCAGTACTTC. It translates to CASRMDSTYEQYF.

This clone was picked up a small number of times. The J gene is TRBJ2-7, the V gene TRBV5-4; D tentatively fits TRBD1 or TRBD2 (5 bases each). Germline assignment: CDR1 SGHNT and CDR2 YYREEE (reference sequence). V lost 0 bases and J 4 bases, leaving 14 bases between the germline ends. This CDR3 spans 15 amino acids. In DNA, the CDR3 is TGTGCCAGCAGCTTGGGAGTGGGAGAGGGGTACGAGCAGTACTTC. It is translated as CASSLGVGEGYEQYF.

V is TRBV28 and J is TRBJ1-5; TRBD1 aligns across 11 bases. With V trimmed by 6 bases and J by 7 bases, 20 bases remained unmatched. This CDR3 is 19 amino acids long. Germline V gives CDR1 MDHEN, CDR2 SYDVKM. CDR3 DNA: TGTGCCAGCAGACCCGCGAGGACAGGGGGCCCCGGGGAGAGGCAGCCCCAGCATTTT. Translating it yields CASRPARTGGPGERQPQHF.

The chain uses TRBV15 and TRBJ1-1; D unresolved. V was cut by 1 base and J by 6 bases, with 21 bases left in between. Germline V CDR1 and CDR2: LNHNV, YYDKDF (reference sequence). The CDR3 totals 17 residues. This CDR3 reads CATSRGSLVGIRPEAFF. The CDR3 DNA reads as TGTGCCACCAGCAGAGGAAGCCTCGTGGGAATCCGGCCTGAAGCTTTCTTT.

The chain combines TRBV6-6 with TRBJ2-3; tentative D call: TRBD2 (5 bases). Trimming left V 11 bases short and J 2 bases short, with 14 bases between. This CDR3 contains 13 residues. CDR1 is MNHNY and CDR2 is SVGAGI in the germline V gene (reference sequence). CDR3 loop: CASTRMYTDTQYF. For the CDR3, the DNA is TGTGCCTCAACTAGGATGTACACAGATACGCAGTATTTT.

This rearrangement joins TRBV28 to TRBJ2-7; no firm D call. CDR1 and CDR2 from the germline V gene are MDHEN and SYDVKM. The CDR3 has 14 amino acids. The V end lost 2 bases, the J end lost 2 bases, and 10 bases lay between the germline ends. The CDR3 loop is CASSLSHSPYEQYF. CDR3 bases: TGTGCCAGCAGTTTAAGTCACAGCCCCTACGAGCAGTACTTC.

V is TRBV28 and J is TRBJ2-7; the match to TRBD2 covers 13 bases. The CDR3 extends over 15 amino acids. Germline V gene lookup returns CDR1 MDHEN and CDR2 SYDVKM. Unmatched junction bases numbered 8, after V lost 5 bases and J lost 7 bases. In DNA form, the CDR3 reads TGTGCCAGCAGTCCGGGACTAGCGGGGCTCCGGGAGCAGTACTTC. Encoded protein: CASSPGLAGLREQYF.

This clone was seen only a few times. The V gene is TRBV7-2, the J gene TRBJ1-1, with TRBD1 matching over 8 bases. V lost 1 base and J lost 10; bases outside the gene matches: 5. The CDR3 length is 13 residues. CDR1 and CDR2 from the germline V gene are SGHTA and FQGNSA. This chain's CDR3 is CASSLETGVGAFF. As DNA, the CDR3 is TGTGCCAGCAGCTTAGAGACAGGGGTGGGAGCTTTCTTT.

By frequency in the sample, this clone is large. The CDR3 spells CASSVQGAGNTIYF. CDR3 sequence (DNA): TGCGCCAGCAGCGTACAGGGGGCAGGAAACACCATATATTTT. The V and J genes are TRBV5-1 and TRBJ1-3; 9 bases line up with TRBD1. Germline lookup yields CDR1 SGHRS and CDR2 YFSETQ. The trim removed 4 bases at V and 4 bases at J, leaving 3 bases unmatched. This CDR3 contains 14 residues.

The CDR3 loop is CASSAWGSTPYNEQFF. The CDR3 bases are TGTGCCAGCAGCGCATGGGGGTCAACTCCCTACAATGAGCAGTTCTTC. The J gene is TRBJ2-1, the V gene TRBV7-9; D is perhaps TRBD1 or TRBD2 (5 bases each). Looked up from germline, CDR1 is SEHNR and CDR2 is FQNEAQ (reference sequence). The ends were cut back, 5 bases at V and 2 bases at J, with 16 bases in the middle. The CDR3 totals 16 residues.

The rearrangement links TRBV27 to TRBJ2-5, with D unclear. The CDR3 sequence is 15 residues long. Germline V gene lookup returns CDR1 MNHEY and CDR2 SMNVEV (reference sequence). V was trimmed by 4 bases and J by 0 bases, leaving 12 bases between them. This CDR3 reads CASSSYSPYQETQYF. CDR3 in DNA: TGTGCCAGCAGTTCCTATTCACCATACCAAGAGACCCAGTACTTC.

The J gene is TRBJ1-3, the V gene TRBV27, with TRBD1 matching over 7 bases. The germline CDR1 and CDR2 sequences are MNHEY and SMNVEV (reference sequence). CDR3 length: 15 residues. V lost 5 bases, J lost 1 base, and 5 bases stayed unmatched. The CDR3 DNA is TGTGCCAGCAGTCTCAAGGGGGCTTCTGGAAACACCATATATTTT. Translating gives CASSLKGASGNTIYF.